A selection of T cell receptor beta chains follows, all from one sample in a study of PD-L1 blockade in urothelial cancer. TCRdb's table, derived via immunoSEQ multiplex PCR, lists solely in-frame clones and lacks some. This sample has more than 60,000 clones, with 88% found just once. Sequenced here: PBMCs, sampled around atezolizumab (anti-PD-L1) treatment. The source is a man in his sixties with urothelial cancer. Each CDR3 is given with its conserved first and last residue. The D gene is left open where the match is weak. Expanded clones get a size class; other rows say once, few or many, or leave the size out.

j_call: TRBJ2-5
d_call: .
clone_size: .
v_call: TRBV6-1
cdr3_nt: TGTGCCACCAGGGAGGTGGGTAAGGAGACCCAGTACTTC
cdr3_aa: CATREVGKETQYF

j_call: TRBJ2-7
d_call: .
clone_size: .
v_call: TRBV7-6
cdr3_nt: TGTGCCAGCAGCTTGGCCAGAAGTGCGGGGTCCGAGCAGTACTTC
cdr3_aa: CASSLARSAGSEQYF

j_call: TRBJ1-2
d_call: TRBD1
clone_size: .
v_call: TRBV9
cdr3_nt: TGTGCCAGCAGCGCCGCGACAGCTGACCAACAGGGGGCAGGGGGCTACACCTTC
cdr3_aa: CASSAATADQQGAGGYTF

j_call: TRBJ1-1
d_call: .
clone_size: once
v_call: TRBV27
cdr3_nt: TGTGCCAGCAGTTTAAACTCTAGGACAGCCACTGAAGCTTTCTTT
cdr3_aa: CASSLNSRTATEAFF

j_call: TRBJ2-2
d_call: TRBD1
clone_size: .
v_call: TRBV11-2
cdr3_nt: TGTGCCAGCAGCTTTGACAGGGGTGGTCGCACCGGGGAGCTGTTTTTT
cdr3_aa: CASSFDRGGRTGELFF

j_call: TRBJ1-2
d_call: TRBD1
clone_size: .
v_call: TRBV5-1
cdr3_nt: TGCGCCAGCAGTTTTGGGACAGGACTTAACTATGGCTACACCTTC
cdr3_aa: CASSFGTGLNYGYTF

j_call: TRBJ2-1
d_call: .
clone_size: .
v_call: TRBV7-9
cdr3_nt: TGTGCCAGCAGCCGATCCGTTATCAGGGGTTCCCCCTACAATGAGCAGTTCTTC
cdr3_aa: CASSRSVIRGSPYNEQFF

j_call: TRBJ1-2
d_call: TRBD1
clone_size: .
v_call: TRBV6-1
cdr3_nt: TGTGCCAGCAGTGAAGCAACAACCGGGACAGACTATGGCTACACCTTC
cdr3_aa: CASSEATTGTDYGYTF

j_call: TRBJ1-1
d_call: .
clone_size: .
v_call: TRBV5-6
cdr3_nt: TGTGCCAGCAGCTTGGTTACAGGGAGCACTGAAGCTTTCTTT
cdr3_aa: CASSLVTGSTEAFF

j_call: TRBJ2-2
d_call: .
clone_size: .
v_call: TRBV9
cdr3_nt: TGTGCCAGCAGCTCCCGAAGCTCGGGCACCGGGGAGCTGTTTTTT
cdr3_aa: CASSSRSSGTGELFF

j_call: TRBJ2-7
d_call: TRBD2
clone_size: .
v_call: TRBV4-3
cdr3_nt: TGCGCCAGCAGCCAAGGAACTAGCGGGACCTACGAGCAGTACTTC
cdr3_aa: CASSQGTSGTYEQYF

j_call: TRBJ2-7
d_call: TRBD1
clone_size: .
v_call: TRBV5-1
cdr3_nt: TGCGCCAGCACCGATTTGAGGCAGGGGGCTAAAGAGCAGTACTTC
cdr3_aa: CASTDLRQGAKEQYF

j_call: TRBJ1-2
d_call: TRBD1
clone_size: .
v_call: TRBV18
cdr3_nt: TGTGCCAGCTCACCTTCCGGGACAGTCCAGGGCTACACCTTC
cdr3_aa: CASSPSGTVQGYTF

j_call: TRBJ1-3
d_call: .
clone_size: .
v_call: TRBV5-4
cdr3_nt: TGTGCCAGCAGCGACAGATACTCCTCTGGAAACACCATATATTTT
cdr3_aa: CASSDRYSSGNTIYF

j_call: TRBJ1-3
d_call: .
clone_size: .
v_call: TRBV6-6
cdr3_nt: TGTGCCAGCATCCTGAGGTCTGGAAACACCATATATTTT
cdr3_aa: CASILRSGNTIYF

j_call: TRBJ1-6
d_call: TRBD1
clone_size: few
v_call: TRBV25-1
cdr3_nt: TGTGCCAGCAAGTATACCGGGACAGCAAATTCACCCCTCCACTTT
cdr3_aa: CASKYTGTANSPLHF

j_call: TRBJ1-2
d_call: .
clone_size: few
v_call: TRBV2
cdr3_nt: TGTGCCAGAACCCACCCCAGGCCTACTAACTATGGCTACACCTTC
cdr3_aa: CARTHPRPTNYGYTF

j_call: TRBJ2-1
d_call: .
clone_size: .
v_call: TRBV9
cdr3_nt: TGTGCCAGCAGCCCTAAGGACTTTCACAATGAGCAGTTCTTC
cdr3_aa: CASSPKDFHNEQFF

j_call: TRBJ1-4
d_call: .
clone_size: once
v_call: TRBV7-9
cdr3_nt: TGTGCCAGCAGCTTATCGGTAACAACTAATGAAAAACTGTTTTTT
cdr3_aa: CASSLSVTTNEKLFF

j_call: TRBJ1-5
d_call: .
clone_size: .
v_call: TRBV27
cdr3_nt: TGTGCCAGCAGTTTTAGTGGCAATCAGCCCCAGCATTTT
cdr3_aa: CASSFSGNQPQHF

j_call: TRBJ2-7
d_call: .
clone_size: .
v_call: TRBV11-3
cdr3_nt: TGTGCCAGCAGCTTAAGTTCCCGGTCCTCCTACGAGCAGTACTTC
cdr3_aa: CASSLSSRSSYEQYF

j_call: TRBJ2-1
d_call: TRBD2
clone_size: once
v_call: TRBV18
cdr3_nt: TGTGCCAGCTCAATCGGGACTAGCGATTACAATGAGCAGTTCTTC
cdr3_aa: CASSIGTSDYNEQFF

j_call: TRBJ2-2
d_call: .
clone_size: .
v_call: TRBV28
cdr3_nt: TGTGCCAGCGGGCCAGGGTTTTCCGGGGAGCTGTTTTTT
cdr3_aa: CASGPGFSGELFF